These 24 T cell receptor beta chains were sequenced from one sample in a study of T cells in localized non-small cell lung cancer. Data came from immunoSEQ multiplex PCR; TCRdb stores just in-frame clones and leaves some out. The sample includes roughly 70,000 clones, around 85% of them seen just once. Sequencing was performed on peripheral blood, taken before any cancer treatment. These receptor sequences come from a male donor aged 60 or over with stage III squamous cell lung carcinoma.

This clone was recorded only once. The CDR3 loop is CASSDPGPTQPQHF. CDR3 DNA sequence: TGTGCCAGCAGTGATCCCGGGCCAACTCAGCCCCAGCATTTT. This rearrangement joins TRBV6-5 to TRBJ1-5; D call uncertain. This CDR3 comprises 14 residues. The ends were cut back, 5 bases at V and 6 bases at J, with 14 bases in the middle. The germline V gene has CDR1 MNHEY and CDR2 SVGAGI.

The chain uses TRBV4-3 and TRBJ2-5; perhaps TRBD1 as D (5 bases). V lost 2 bases, J lost 2 bases, and 9 bases lay in between. The CDR3 runs to 14 residues. Germline V gives CDR1 LGHNA, CDR2 YSLEER. DNA of the CDR3: TGCGCCAGCAGCCAAATAACAGGACAAGAGACCCAGTACTTC. The encoded protein is CASSQITGQETQYF.

This clone was counted a few times. CDR3 nucleotide sequence: TGTGCCAGCAGTGGGCAGGAGGGCACTGAAGCTTTCTTT. This encodes CASSGQEGTEAFF. The gene calls are TRBV2 and TRBJ1-1; D is ambiguous. In germline, CDR1 is SNHLY, CDR2 FYNNEI. The V end was cut by 4 bases, the J end by 4 bases, with 10 bases between. The CDR3 runs 13 residues.

The chain is built from TRBV5-1 and TRBJ2-2, with TRBD2 matching 8 bases. This CDR3 has 15 amino acids. V shed 4 bases, J shed 5 bases, and the junction held 7 bases outside the gene matches. Germline CDR1 is SGHRS and CDR2 is YFSETQ. CDR3 nucleotides: TGCGCCAGCAGCCCCGGGGGGGTGTTAACCGGGGAGCTGTTTTTT. It is translated as CASSPGGVLTGELFF.

This CDR3 reads CASSLNAGRETQYF. DNA for the CDR3: TGTGCCAGCAGCTTAAATGCGGGGAGAGAGACCCAGTACTTC. The rearrangement joins TRBV11-1 to TRBJ2-5, with D possibly TRBD2 on 6 matching bases. Germline CDR1 SGHAT, CDR2 FQDESV (reference sequence). The CDR3 contains 14 residues. V was pared by 2 bases and J by 4 bases, with 11 bases between.

The V gene is TRBV30, the J gene TRBJ1-2; D remains unclear. This CDR3 is 12 amino acids long. CDR1 and CDR2 from the germline V gene are GTSNPN and SVGIG (reference sequence). The V end was cut by 3 bases, the J end by 8 bases, with 13 bases between. CDR3 bases: TGTGCCTGGAGGGCGCAGGCGGGGGGCTACACCTTC. Protein: CAWRAQAGGYTF. The entire variable domain, with the rest obtained from reference TRBV30 and TRBJ1-2, is as follows: SQTIHQWPATLVQPVGSPLSLECTVEGTSNPNLYWYRQAAGRGLQLLFYSVGIGQISSEVPQNLSASRPQDRQFILSSKKLLLSDSGFYLCAWRAQAGGYTFGSGTRLTVV.

This rearrangement joins TRBV2 to TRBJ1-5; a weak D match, TRBD1 (6 bases). Deletions cut 6 bases from V and 0 bases from J, with 9 bases between. The CDR3 has 14 amino acids. Germline loops: CDR1 SNHLY, CDR2 FYNNEI. CDR3 nucleotides: TGTGCCAGCAGCGACAGGTATAGCAATCAGCCCCAGCATTTT. It encodes CASSDRYSNQPQHF. Looking up the rest from reference TRBV2 and TRBJ1-5 gives the full variable domain: EPEVTQTPSHQVTQMGQEVILRCVPISNHLYFYWYRQILGQKVEFLVSFYNNEISEKSEIFDDQFSVERPDGSNFTLKIRSTKLEDSAMYFCASSDRYSNQPQHFGDGTRLSIL.

This clone was found once. This rearrangement joins TRBV10-1 to TRBJ1-3; unclear D gene. Germline CDR1 and CDR2: WNHNN and SYGVQD (reference sequence). This CDR3 has 15 amino acids. Trimming removed 0 bases from V and 2 bases from J, with 8 bases in between. For the CDR3, the DNA is TGCGCCAGCAGTGAGTCCGGGAGTCCTGGAAACACCATATATTTT. It specifies CASSESGSPGNTIYF.

The chain joins TRBV30 to TRBJ1-1; 7 bases align to TRBD1. Germline loops: CDR1 GTSNPN, CDR2 SVGIG (reference sequence). This CDR3 region has 11 residues. With V trimmed by 5 bases and J by 7 bases, 4 bases remained unmatched. In nucleotides, the CDR3 is TGTGCCTGGGCCGGACAGGTTGAAGCTTTCTTT. This codes for CAWAGQVEAFF.

The chain joins TRBV5-1 to TRBJ2-1; possible D gene TRBD1, 6 bases. Trimming removed 3 bases from V and 5 bases from J, with 18 bases in between. Looked up from germline, CDR1 is SGHRS and CDR2 is YFSETQ. The CDR3 runs to 16 residues. This CDR3 is CASSSYRDTFNNEQFF. For the CDR3, the DNA is TGCGCCAGCAGCTCTTACCGGGACACATTCAACAATGAGCAGTTCTTC.

The chain links TRBV6-6 to TRBJ1-2; 10 nucleotides agree with TRBD1. V lost 1 base, J lost 6 bases, and 5 bases stayed unmatched. This CDR3 region has 15 residues. CDR1 is MNHNY and CDR2 is SVGAGI in the germline V gene (reference sequence). As DNA, the CDR3 is TGTGCCAGCAGTTACTTTCTCGGACAGGGGGATGGCTACACCTTC. Its translation: CASSYFLGQGDGYTF.

This chain uses TRBV27 with TRBJ1-3, with TRBD1 identical over 7 bases. The junction had 8 bases not matched to a gene; V was cut back by 5 bases and J by 4 bases. The CDR3 consists of 15 residues. Germline CDR1 reads MNHEY; CDR2 reads SMNVEV (reference sequence). CDR3 sequence reads: CASSIQGGAGNTIYF. DNA for the CDR3: TGTGCCAGCAGTATTCAGGGGGGCGCGGGAAACACCATATATTTT.

V is TRBV28 and J is TRBJ1-1; D uncertain. V lost 11 bases to trimming and J lost 1 base, with 14 bases between them. This CDR3 contains 13 residues. Germline lookup yields CDR1 MDHEN and CDR2 SYDVKM. CDR3 sequence: CAVPGEQNTEAFF. In nucleotides, the CDR3 is TGTGCCGTCCCCGGAGAACAGAACACTGAAGCTTTCTTT.

The J gene is TRBJ2-3, the V gene TRBV13, with no clear D. The length of the CDR3 is 13 residues. Per germline, CDR1 PRHDT and CDR2 FYEKMQ (reference sequence). V lost 2 bases, J lost 4 bases, and 7 bases lay in between. The CDR3 DNA is TGTGCCAGCAGCTTAAGTGCAGCAGATACGCAGTATTTT. Amino acid sequence: CASSLSAADTQYF.

The chain carries TRBV18 and TRBJ2-3; 8 bases align to TRBD2. Germline CDR1 KGHSH, CDR2 LQKENI. CDR3 length: 16 amino acids. Unmatched junction bases numbered 7, after V lost 4 bases and J lost 1 base. CDR3 DNA: TGTGCCAGCTCACACGTGCTAGCGGGTCGCACAGATACGCAGTATTTT. Its translation: CASSHVLAGRTDTQYF.

This clone showed up just once. The rearrangement joins TRBV29-1 to TRBJ1-4; D may be TRBD1 (5 bases). The V end was cut by 4 bases, the J end by 0 bases, with 9 bases between. Germline V gives CDR1 SQVTM, CDR2 ANQGSEA. The CDR3 extends over 14 amino acids. CDR3 DNA: TGCAGCGTTGTTCAGGGCCCAACTAATGAAAAACTGTTTTTT. It is translated as CSVVQGPTNEKLFF.

The chain carries TRBV7-2 and TRBJ2-4, with 7 bases aligning to TRBD1. V shed 5 bases, J shed 0 bases, and the junction held 4 bases outside the gene matches. The CDR3 contains 15 residues. The V gene's germline CDR1 is SGHTA and CDR2 FQGNSA. DNA of the CDR3: TGTGCCAGCAGCCTGACAGGGAGAGCCAAAAACATTCAGTACTTC. This encodes CASSLTGRAKNIQYF.

CDR3 sequence (DNA): TGCGCCAGCAGCTTCTTAGTAGGGTCTAACTATGGCTACACCTTC. Translating gives CASSFLVGSNYGYTF. V is TRBV5-1 and J is TRBJ1-2; D ambiguous. This CDR3 contains 15 residues. The V gene lost 2 bases and the J gene lost 0 bases, with 11 bases spanning the gap. Germline CDR1 is SGHRS and CDR2 is YFSETQ.

The count of this clone is one. This chain joins TRBV2 and TRBJ1-6; D is undetermined. The CDR3 runs to 17 residues. With 2 bases removed from V and 6 bases from J, the gap between germline ends came to 17 bases. Germline V CDR1 and CDR2: SNHLY, FYNNEI. The CDR3 DNA follows: TGTGCCAGCAGTGAAACGGAACTTTGGGTCCCTAATTCACCCCTCCACTTT. Its translation: CASSETELWVPNSPLHF.

This clone occurred once. V and J are TRBV5-4 and TRBJ2-1; no firm D call. Germline assignment: CDR1 SGHNT and CDR2 YYREEE (reference sequence). This CDR3 has 14 residues. Between the trimmed V and J ends, which lost 0 bases and 5 bases, there was a span of 9 bases. CDR3 nucleotide sequence: TGTGCCAGCAGCTTGGACGGGCGAGACAATGAGCAGTTCTTC. This codes for CASSLDGRDNEQFF.

The rearrangement links TRBV5-3 to TRBJ1-5, with a weak D call TRBD1 (5 bases). TRBV5-3 is classed as an ORF, of uncertain function. This CDR3 comprises 17 residues. Between the trimmed V and J ends, which lost 3 bases and 2 bases, there was a span of 18 bases. The CDR3 is CARSWKGRQSGNQPQHF. DNA of the CDR3: TGTGCCAGAAGCTGGAAAGGCAGACAGAGCGGCAATCAGCCCCAGCATTTT.

This chain uses TRBV30 with TRBJ2-5, with D hard to call. The last part of the DNA fits TRBJ2-7 better; the J call may be wrong. The CDR3 runs to 15 residues. In germline, CDR1 is GTSNPN, CDR2 SVGIG (reference sequence). The CDR3 loop is CAWTSGSSSSYEQYF. CDR3 sequence (DNA): TGTGCCTGGACGAGTGGCAGCTCAAGCTCCTACGAGCAGTACTTC.

Concerning this clone itself: This sample includes further DNA sequences coding for the same CDR3. The chain is built from TRBV5-4 and TRBJ2-7; possibly TRBD1 or TRBD2 for D (6 bases each). Trimming took off 2 bases at V and 4 bases at J, with 13 bases between the two ends. The CDR3 is made up of 14 amino acids. Germline CDR1 and CDR2: SGHNT and YYREEE (reference sequence). CDR3: CASSLQGGGYEQYF. The CDR3 DNA reads TGTGCCAGCAGCTTACAGGGAGGCGGATACGAGCAGTACTTC.

This clone has more than one count but fewer than ten. This chain links TRBV7-8 with TRBJ2-1; D uncertain. CDR1 SGHVS and CDR2 FQNEAQ come from the germline V gene. The length of the CDR3 is 14 residues. Trimming removed 5 bases at V and 1 base at J, with 9 bases between. CDR3 loop: CASSPTRSYNEQFF. In DNA, the CDR3 is TGTGCCAGCAGCCCCACAAGGTCCTACAATGAGCAGTTCTTC.